These 32 T cell receptor beta chains share one sample of origin, sequenced in a study of cytomegalovirus exposure and HLA in healthy donors. The PCR made use of 60 Vbeta and 13 Jbeta primers. Using immunoSEQ multiplex PCR, the repertoire was profiled, and TCRdb retains in-frame clones only, with some absent. The sample has roughly 150,000 clones, 73% seen once. Sequencing input: PBMCs. The receptors were gathered from a young woman in good health and CMV-seropositive.

The J gene is TRBJ2-6, the V gene TRBV30; weak D call: TRBD2 (6 bases). Trimming removed 1 base from V and 2 bases from J, with 6 bases in between. Germline V gene data show CDR1 as GTSNPN and CDR2 as SVGIG (reference sequence). CDR3 size: 14 residues. The DNA of the CDR3 is TGTGCCTGGAGTGGGGGGGCTGGGGCCAACGTCCTGACTTTC. Translated: CAWSGGAGANVLTF. Complete variable domain (other parts from reference TRBV30 and TRBJ2-6): SQTIHQWPATLVQPVGSPLSLECTVEGTSNPNLYWYRQAAGRGLQLLFYSVGIGQISSEVPQNLSASRPQDRQFILSSKKLLLSDSGFYLCAWSGGAGANVLTFGAGSRLTVL.

This clone was picked up a small number of times. This chain uses TRBV2 with TRBJ1-5, with a weak D call TRBD1 (5 bases). CDR3 length: 13 amino acids. Deletions cut 1 base from V and 7 bases from J, with 8 bases between. In germline, CDR1 is SNHLY, CDR2 FYNNEI. CDR3 in DNA: TGTGCCAGCAGTGAAGATGGGGGGCAGCCCCAGCATTTT. This gives the protein CASSEDGGQPQHF.

The CDR3: CAWSDGGVGEQYF. Here the CDR3 DNA reads TGTGCCTGGAGCGATGGCGGGGTCGGCGAGCAGTACTTC. The chain recombines TRBV30 with TRBJ2-7; maybe TRBD2 (6 bases). The CDR3 has 13 residues. CDR1 and CDR2 from the germline V gene are GTSNPN and SVGIG (reference sequence). V gave up 3 bases and J gave up 6 bases, with 15 bases separating them.

CDR3: CASSLYSGSEQYF. CDR3 bases: TGCGCCAGCAGCTTATACAGTGGGTCCGAGCAGTACTTC. This chain links TRBV5-1 with TRBJ2-7; D unclear. CDR1 is SGHRS, CDR2 YFSETQ, per germline. Trimming took 2 bases from V and 6 from J, leaving 12 bases between them. There are 13 residues in the CDR3. The full variable domain, in which reference TRBV5-1 and TRBJ2-7 provide the parts outside the CDR3, is KAGVTQTPRYLIKTRGQQVTLSCSPISGHRSVSWYQQTPGQGLQFLFEYFSETQRNKGNFPGRFSGRQFSNSRSEMNVSTLELGDSALYLCASSLYSGSEQYFGPGTRLTVT.

The CDR3 nucleotides read TGTGCCAGCAGCTTTGCAGGGTTCGGCGGCTACACCTTC. Translated: CASSFAGFGGYTF. The chain links TRBV11-2 to TRBJ1-2, with D possibly TRBD1 on 5 matching bases. Trimming left V 3 bases short and J 8 bases short, with 13 bases between. Germline values: CDR1 SGHAT, CDR2 FQNNGV. This CDR3 spans 13 amino acids.

V gene TRBV4-1 combines with J gene TRBJ1-3; no reliable D call. The end of the DNA aligns better with TRBJ2-2, so the J call may be wrong. Germline V gene lookup returns CDR1 MGHRA and CDR2 YSYEKL. This CDR3 has 14 amino acids. The CDR3 is CASSPLMNTGELFF. In nucleotides, the CDR3 is TGCGCCAGCAGCCCCCTAATGAACACCGGGGAGCTGTTTTTT.

The sample holds a few counts of this clone. The V and J genes are TRBV9 and TRBJ2-6; D uncertain. The germline gives CDR1 SGDLS, CDR2 YYNGEE. The CDR3 is 13 amino acids. Trimming pared 7 bases from V and 2 bases from J, leaving 7 bases between. For the CDR3, the DNA is TGTGCCAGCGAGCGCGCTGGGGCCAACGTCCTGACTTTC. Its protein product is CASERAGANVLTF.

This chain joins TRBV27 and TRBJ2-3; TRBD2 matches 9 bases. The CDR3 covers 17 residues. After removal of 1 base from V and 0 bases from J, the junction contained 5 bases not matched to a gene. Germline values: CDR1 MNHEY, CDR2 SMNVEV (reference sequence). CDR3 coding DNA: TGTGCCAGCAGTTTATATCCCAGCGGGGGGAGCACAGATACGCAGTATTTT. Encoded protein: CASSLYPSGGSTDTQYF.

This clone was recorded once. The gene calls are TRBV11-2 and TRBJ1-4; D ambiguous. CDR1 and CDR2 (germline): SGHAT, FQNNGV. The CDR3 loop spans 17 amino acids. The V and J ends lost 0 bases and 0 bases respectively, with 11 bases between them. The DNA of the CDR3 is TGTGCCAGCAGCTTAGACCTGTTCGAGACAACTAATGAAAAACTGTTTTTT. Its translation is CASSLDLFETTNEKLFF.

This sequence joins TRBV9 and TRBJ1-4, with 12 positions matching TRBD1. The CDR3 is 18 amino acids. Germline values: CDR1 SGDLS, CDR2 YYNGEE. V lost 0 bases to trimming and J lost 7 bases; unmatched junction nucleotides: 10. CDR3 bases: TGTGCCAGCAGCGTAGAGGGGGGGACAGGGGGCGCCCCTGAAAAACTGTTTTTT. It specifies CASSVEGGTGGAPEKLFF.

The chain carries TRBV9 and TRBJ2-5; TRBD2 might be the D (7 bases). Per the germline V gene, CDR1 is SGDLS and CDR2 is YYNGEE. The CDR3 loop spans 15 amino acids. Trimming cost V 4 bases and J 5 bases, with 18 bases left between them. CDR3 nucleotide sequence: TGTGCCAGCAGCTCATATAATGGGGGGGCTGAGACCCAGTACTTC. It codes for CASSSYNGGAETQYF.

The rearrangement uses TRBV5-1 and TRBJ2-3; the D gene is possibly TRBD1 (5 bases). The CDR3 covers 14 residues. Germline CDR1 SGHRS, CDR2 YFSETQ. Trimming removed 4 bases at V and 6 bases at J, with 15 bases between. CDR3 sequence reads: CASSNPGQADTQYF. Here the CDR3 DNA reads TGCGCCAGCAGCAATCCTGGACAAGCCGATACGCAGTATTTT. Using reference TRBV5-1 and TRBJ2-3 for the parts outside the CDR3, the full variable domain is KAGVTQTPRYLIKTRGQQVTLSCSPISGHRSVSWYQQTPGQGLQFLFEYFSETQRNKGNFPGRFSGRQFSNSRSEMNVSTLELGDSALYLCASSNPGQADTQYFGPGTRLTVL.

This chain connects TRBV30 to TRBJ2-5, with 15 nucleotides matching TRBD2. This CDR3 has 19 residues. V lost 1 base, J lost 0 bases, and 9 bases stayed unmatched. Germline assignment: CDR1 GTSNPN and CDR2 SVGIG (reference sequence). The CDR3 sequence is CAWSGTSGGALLNQETQYF. In DNA form, the CDR3 reads TGTGCCTGGAGTGGGACTAGCGGGGGGGCCCTTTTAAACCAAGAGACCCAGTACTTC. The complete variable domain, with remaining parts taken from reference TRBV30 and TRBJ2-5, reads SQTIHQWPATLVQPVGSPLSLECTVEGTSNPNLYWYRQAAGRGLQLLFYSVGIGQISSEVPQNLSASRPQDRQFILSSKKLLLSDSGFYLCAWSGTSGGALLNQETQYFGPGTRLLVL.

The chain has TRBV10-3 and TRBJ2-3; 7 nucleotides align to TRBD2. Germline V gene lookup returns CDR1 ENHRY and CDR2 SYGVKD. Losses at the gene ends were 5 bases for V and 0 bases for J; bases not matched to a gene: 2. The CDR3 covers 14 residues. The CDR3, as DNA: TGTGCCATCAGTCGGGACTACAGCACAGATACGCAGTATTTT. Amino acid sequence: CAISRDYSTDTQYF.

The genes are TRBV5-4 and TRBJ1-1, with D perhaps TRBD1 (5 bases). Germline values: CDR1 SGHNT, CDR2 YYREEE (reference sequence). The germline V and J ends were trimmed by 0 bases and 7 bases, with 10 bases remaining between them. There are 13 residues in the CDR3. CDR3: CASSLAGFGEAFF. CDR3 nucleotides: TGTGCCAGCAGCTTGGCAGGGTTTGGTGAAGCTTTCTTT.

This clone was seen only once. This chain uses TRBV7-2 with TRBJ2-2; possible D gene TRBD1, 5 bases. Looked up from germline, CDR1 is SGHTA and CDR2 is FQGNSA. The ends were cut back, 4 bases at V and 0 bases at J, with 15 bases in the middle. The CDR3 sequence is 17 residues long. DNA for the CDR3: TGTGCCAGCAGCTGGGCGCGAGACAGAACGAACACCGGGGAGCTGTTTTTT. It is translated as CASSWARDRTNTGELFF.

The chain recombines TRBV11-2 with TRBJ1-1, with TRBD1 matching over 9 bases. Trimming removed 6 bases from V and 6 bases from J; junction bases left unmatched: 5. Per the germline V gene, CDR1 is SGHAT and CDR2 is FQNNGV. The CDR3 contains 13 residues. The CDR3 sequence is CASSTDRGAEAFF. The DNA of the CDR3 is TGTGCCAGCAGTACGGACAGGGGCGCTGAAGCTTTCTTT.

This clone has more than one count but fewer than ten. This chain uses TRBV6-1 with TRBJ2-7; TRBD1 might be the D (6 bases). The CDR3 extends over 14 amino acids. V was cut by 2 bases and J by 0 bases, with 8 bases left in between. Germline CDR1 and CDR2: MNHNS and SASEGT. The CDR3 spells CASSERQASYEQYF. Here the CDR3 DNA reads TGTGCCAGCAGTGAAAGACAGGCCTCCTACGAGCAGTACTTC.

This chain links TRBV18 with TRBJ2-7; 10 positions agree with TRBD2. The CDR3 consists of 16 residues. J lost 0 bases, V lost 3 bases, and 5 bases had no gene match. The germline CDR1 and CDR2 sequences are KGHSH and LQKENI. The CDR3 coding sequence is TGTGCCAGCTCACCTGGACTAGCGGCGATCTCCTACGAGCAGTACTTC. Translated, it gives CASSPGLAAISYEQYF.

V gene TRBV5-1 combines with J gene TRBJ2-3; D unclear. V was clipped by 3 bases and J by 4 bases, with 12 bases between them. The CDR3 runs to 14 residues. Germline V lookup: CDR1 SGHRS, CDR2 YFSETQ. The CDR3 here is CASSSLTGSDTQYF. The CDR3 DNA is TGCGCCAGCAGCTCTCTAACTGGTTCAGATACGCAGTATTTT. The whole variable domain, remainder taken from reference TRBV5-1 and TRBJ2-3, is KAGVTQTPRYLIKTRGQQVTLSCSPISGHRSVSWYQQTPGQGLQFLFEYFSETQRNKGNFPGRFSGRQFSNSRSEMNVSTLELGDSALYLCASSSLTGSDTQYFGPGTRLTVL.

This clone occurred once. The J gene is TRBJ2-2, the V gene TRBV19; 13 nucleotides align to TRBD2. This CDR3 spans 19 amino acids. Losses at the gene ends were 5 bases for V and 7 bases for J; bases not matched to a gene: 16. Looked up from germline, CDR1 is LNHDA and CDR2 is SQIVND (reference sequence). The CDR3 spells CASSPRGAGTSGVGGELFF. The CDR3 DNA reads as TGTGCCAGTAGTCCCAGGGGGGCCGGGACTAGCGGGGTAGGCGGGGAGCTGTTTTTT.

As regards this clone: Distinct nucleotide sequences in the sample also encode this CDR3. The chain links TRBV19 to TRBJ2-5; 10 bases are a match to TRBD1. Germline V gives CDR1 LNHDA, CDR2 SQIVND (reference sequence). Trimming removed 6 bases from V and 4 bases from J; junction bases left unmatched: 5. This CDR3 is 14 amino acids long. The CDR3 loop is CASSPDRGRETQYF. CDR3 coding DNA: TGTGCCAGTAGCCCTGACAGGGGGCGAGAGACCCAGTACTTC.

The V and J genes are TRBV15 and TRBJ2-3; 8 nucleotides align to TRBD2. This CDR3 is built from 15 residues. CDR1 and CDR2 (germline): LNHNV, YYDKDF (reference sequence). V lost 0 bases to trimming and J lost 1 base; unmatched junction nucleotides: 0. The DNA for the CDR3 is TGTGCCACCAGCAGAGAGCGGGGGGGCACAGATACGCAGTATTTT. This sequence encodes CATSRERGGTDTQYF.

This clone was seen a handful of times. The chain combines TRBV5-1 with TRBJ1-5; 8 nucleotides line up with TRBD1. The CDR3 has 13 amino acids. Germline V gene sequence: CDR1 SGHRS, CDR2 YFSETQ. With V trimmed by 5 bases and J by 9 bases, 7 bases remained unmatched. CDR3 region: CASRRGGQGPQHF. The CDR3 DNA is TGCGCCAGCAGACGGGGTGGACAGGGGCCCCAGCATTTT.

As to this clone: Other DNA sequences within the sample encode an identical CDR3. The chain recombines TRBV18 with TRBJ1-2; D not certain. V was shortened by 0 bases and J by 4 bases, with 12 bases between the two germline ends. Germline CDR1 is KGHSH and CDR2 is LQKENI. The CDR3 is 15 amino acids. DNA of the CDR3: TGTGCCAGCTCACCACCGCTAGCCGGGGTCTATGGCTACACCTTC. It encodes CASSPPLAGVYGYTF.

V usage is TRBV27 and J usage is TRBJ1-2; 8 bases align to TRBD1. Germline values: CDR1 MNHEY, CDR2 SMNVEV (reference sequence). This CDR3 contains 17 residues. V lost 2 bases and J lost 4; bases outside the gene matches: 12. This CDR3 reads CASSLRPGGAGAYGYTF. In DNA form, the CDR3 reads TGTGCCAGCAGTTTAAGGCCAGGGGGCGCAGGGGCCTATGGCTACACCTTC.

This clone was recorded only once. The chain carries TRBV28 and TRBJ2-7, with D maybe TRBD1 (5 bases). The germline V gene has CDR1 MDHEN and CDR2 SYDVKM. This CDR3 spans 15 amino acids. V was cut by 5 bases and J by 2 bases, with 16 bases left in between. The CDR3 loop reads CASSPGQIYTYEQYF. CDR3 nucleotide sequence: TGTGCCAGCAGTCCCGGACAAATATATACCTACGAGCAGTACTTC.

The chain carries TRBV5-8 and TRBJ2-3, with 7 bases that match TRBD1. CDR1 is SGHTS, CDR2 YDEGEE, per germline. The CDR3 extends over 13 amino acids. With V trimmed by 2 bases and J by 4 bases, 1 base remained unmatched. This CDR3 reads CASSFDRADTQYF. CDR3 DNA sequence: TGTGCCAGCAGCTTCGACAGGGCAGATACGCAGTATTTT.

This clone was detected once. This chain joins TRBV6-5 and TRBJ1-5; D possibly corresponds to TRBD1 (6 bases). V was clipped by 3 bases and J by 2 bases, with 11 bases between them. Germline V lookup: CDR1 MNHEY, CDR2 SVGAGI. The CDR3 sequence is 15 residues long. The CDR3 nucleotides read TGTGCCAGCAGTTATCAACAGGGTGGCAATCAGCCCCAGCATTTT. As protein: CASSYQQGGNQPQHF.

The chain links TRBV19 to TRBJ2-2; TRBD2 might be the D (5 bases). Per the germline V gene, CDR1 is LNHDA and CDR2 is SQIVND (reference sequence). V was pared by 8 bases and J by 4 bases, with 17 bases between. CDR3 length: 15 amino acids. In nucleotides, the CDR3 is TGTGCCAGTTGGATGGGAGCCTCGACCACCGGGGAGCTGTTTTTT. This sequence encodes CASWMGASTTGELFF.

The table lists this clone with a few counts. This sequence joins TRBV6-5 and TRBJ1-3; TRBD1 is a possible D gene (5 bases). V was trimmed by 7 bases and J by 0 bases, leaving 10 bases between them. This CDR3 is built from 14 residues. Germline V CDR1 and CDR2: MNHEY, SVGAGI. CDR3 protein: CASTRGLSGNTIYF. The DNA of the CDR3 is TGTGCCAGCACCCGGGGACTCTCTGGAAACACCATATATTTT.

The genes are TRBV6-5 and TRBJ2-7; D uncertain. The germline V gene has CDR1 MNHEY and CDR2 SVGAGI. V was clipped by 4 bases and J by 6 bases, with 13 bases between them. This CDR3 contains 13 residues. The DNA for the CDR3 is TGTGCCAGCAGTTCCCTTGAGGCATCCGAGCAGTACTTC. It yields the protein CASSSLEASEQYF.